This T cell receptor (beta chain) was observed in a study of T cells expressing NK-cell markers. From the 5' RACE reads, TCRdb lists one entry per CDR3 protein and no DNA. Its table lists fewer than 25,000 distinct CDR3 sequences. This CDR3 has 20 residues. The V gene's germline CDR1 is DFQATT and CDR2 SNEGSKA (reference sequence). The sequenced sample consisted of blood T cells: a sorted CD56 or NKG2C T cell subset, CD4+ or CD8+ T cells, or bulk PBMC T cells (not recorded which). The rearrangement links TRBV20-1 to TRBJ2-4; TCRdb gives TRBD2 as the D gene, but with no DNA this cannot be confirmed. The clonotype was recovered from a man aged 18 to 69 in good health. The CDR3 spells CSARDPRLAGGGIAKNIQYF.